This T cell receptor (beta chain) came from a study of blood T cells in healthy people across ages. The study, taken as a whole, reports: The study could not conclusively compare naive and antigen-experienced cells, given its unsorted PBMCs. TCR beta diversity tracked closely with naive T cell percentage. Diversity estimates from one million T cells were considered underestimates.

Comments on this clonotype: Its antigen is still unknown.

Caucasian individuals from Russia who were healthy and aged about 6 to 100 acted as donors. A sample-barcoded 5' primer and a J-beta primer mix were used in a second PCR of roughly 6 to 11 cycles. MiXCR, applied by TCRdb to the 5' RACE reads, yields one record per CDR3 protein. The sample includes some 1.8 million distinct CDR3 sequences, about two fifths seen only once; the top ten take roughly 24%. This receptor was obtained from a human donor in good health. Sequencing was done on a sample of blood.

CDR3 bases: TGCGCCAGCAGCCTGCGACGAGCGGGATCCTACGAGCAGTACTTC. It is translated as CASSLRRAGSYEQYF. This chain connects TRBV5-1 to TRBJ2-7, with 7 positions matching TRBD2. J gave up 1 base and V 4 bases, and 8 bases lay outside the gene matches. This CDR3 has 15 amino acids. The germline V gene encodes CDR1 SGHRS and CDR2 YFSETQ.